This TCR beta chain was sequenced for a study of cytomegalovirus exposure and HLA in healthy donors. The PCR ran on 60 Vbeta and 13 Jbeta primers. TCRdb keeps only in-frame clones here, not all; method: immunoSEQ multiplex PCR. The table includes about 130,000 clones, over 70% detected once. With 9 bases clipped from V and 4 bases from J, the junction kept 6 bases outside the gene matches. The CDR3 sequence is 13 residues long. Germline V lookup: CDR1 LNHNV, CDR2 YYDKDF (reference sequence). This clone was picked up a small number of times. What it binds is not known. Study-level points and caveats: About 87% or about 30% of the time was how often most TCR beta V segments were productive, according to an earlier analysis. Published work reported that the classifier diagnosed cytomegalovirus status with high specificity and sensitivity. Roughly uniform sequencing depth across donors was assumed, possibly incorrectly. One variant, a missense change in DCLRE1C, was linked in a later analysis to TCR beta V- and J-gene trimming.

Source material: PBMCs. This chain uses TRBV15 with TRBJ1-1; 9 bases are shared with TRBD1. This sequence was found in a woman between 40 and 50 years old in good health and CMV-seronegative. CDR3 residues: CATQGQGGTEAFF. The CDR3 region has the DNA TGTGCCACTCAGGGACAGGGCGGCACTGAAGCTTTCTTT.